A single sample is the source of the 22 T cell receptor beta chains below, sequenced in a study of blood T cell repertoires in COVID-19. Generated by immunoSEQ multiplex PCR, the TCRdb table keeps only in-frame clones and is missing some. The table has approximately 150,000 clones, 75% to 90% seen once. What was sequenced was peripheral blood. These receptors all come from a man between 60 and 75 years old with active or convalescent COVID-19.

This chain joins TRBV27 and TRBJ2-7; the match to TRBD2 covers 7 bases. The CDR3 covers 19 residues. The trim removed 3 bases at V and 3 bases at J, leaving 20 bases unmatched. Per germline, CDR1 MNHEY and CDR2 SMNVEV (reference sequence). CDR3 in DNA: TGTGCCAGCAGTTTTTCAATATACGGCCAAGCGGGGCGCAGCTACGAGCAGTACTTC. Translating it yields CASSFSIYGQAGRSYEQYF.

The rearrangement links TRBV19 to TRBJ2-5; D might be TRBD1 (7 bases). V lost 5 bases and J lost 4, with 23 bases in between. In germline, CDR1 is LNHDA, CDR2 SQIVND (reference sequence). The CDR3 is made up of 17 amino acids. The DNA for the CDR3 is TGTGCCAGTAGTCCCCCCCGCGGCGGAGGGGGCACAGAGACCCAGTACTTC. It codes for CASSPPRGGGGTETQYF.

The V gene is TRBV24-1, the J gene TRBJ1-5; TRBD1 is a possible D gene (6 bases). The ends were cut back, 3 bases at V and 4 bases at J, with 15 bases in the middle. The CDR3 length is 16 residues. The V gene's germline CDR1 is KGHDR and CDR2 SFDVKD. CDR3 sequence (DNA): TGTGCCACCAGTGATACAGGGAAGGGCGGGAATCAGCCCCAGCATTTT. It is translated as CATSDTGKGGNQPQHF.

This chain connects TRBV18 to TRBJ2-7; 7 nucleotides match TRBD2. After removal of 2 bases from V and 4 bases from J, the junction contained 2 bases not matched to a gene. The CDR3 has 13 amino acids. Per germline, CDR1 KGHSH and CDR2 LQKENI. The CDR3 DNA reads TGTGCCAGCTCACCAGGGGGGGTATACGAGCAGTACTTC. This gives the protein CASSPGGVYEQYF. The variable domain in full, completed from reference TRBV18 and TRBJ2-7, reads NAGVMQNPRHLVRRRGQEARLRCSPMKGHSHVYWYRQLPEEGLKFMVYLQKENIIDESGMPKERFSAEFPKEGPSILRIQQVVRGDSAAYFCASSPGGVYEQYFGPGTRLTVT.

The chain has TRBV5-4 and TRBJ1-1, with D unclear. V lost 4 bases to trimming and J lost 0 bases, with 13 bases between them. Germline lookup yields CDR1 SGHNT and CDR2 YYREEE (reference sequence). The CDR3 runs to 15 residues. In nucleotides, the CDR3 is TGTGCCAGCAGCGGAGGAGGACCGCTGAACACTGAAGCTTTCTTT. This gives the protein CASSGGGPLNTEAFF.

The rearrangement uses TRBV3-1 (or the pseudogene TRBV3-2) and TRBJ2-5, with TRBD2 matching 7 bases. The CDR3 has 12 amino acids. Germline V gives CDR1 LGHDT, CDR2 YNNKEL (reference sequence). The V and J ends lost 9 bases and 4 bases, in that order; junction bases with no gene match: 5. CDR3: CASYGGGETQYF. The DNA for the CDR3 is TGTGCCAGTTATGGGGGGGGAGAGACCCAGTACTTC.

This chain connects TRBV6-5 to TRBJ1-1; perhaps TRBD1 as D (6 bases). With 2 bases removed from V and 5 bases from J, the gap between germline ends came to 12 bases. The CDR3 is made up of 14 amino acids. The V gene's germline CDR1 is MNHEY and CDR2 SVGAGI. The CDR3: CASSYDRPQTEAFF. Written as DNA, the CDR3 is TGTGCCAGCAGTTACGACAGGCCCCAAACTGAAGCTTTCTTT.

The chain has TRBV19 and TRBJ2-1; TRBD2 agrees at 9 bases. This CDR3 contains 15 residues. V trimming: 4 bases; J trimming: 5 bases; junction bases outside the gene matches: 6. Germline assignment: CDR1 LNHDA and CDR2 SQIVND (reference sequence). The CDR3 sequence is CASSRLAGVNNEQFF. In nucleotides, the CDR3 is TGTGCCAGTAGTAGATTAGCGGGGGTTAACAATGAGCAGTTCTTC.

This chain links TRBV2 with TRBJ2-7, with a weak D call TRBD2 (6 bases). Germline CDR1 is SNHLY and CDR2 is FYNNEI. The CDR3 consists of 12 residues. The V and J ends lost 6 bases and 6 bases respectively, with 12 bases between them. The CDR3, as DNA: TGTGCCAGCAGGGGCCACGGGGGCGAGCAGTACTTC. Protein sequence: CASRGHGGEQYF.

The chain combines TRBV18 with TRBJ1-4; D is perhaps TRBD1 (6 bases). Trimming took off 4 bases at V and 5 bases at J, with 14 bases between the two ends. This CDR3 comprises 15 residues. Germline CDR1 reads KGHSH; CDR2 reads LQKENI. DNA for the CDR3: TGTGCCAGCTCACTTGCGGACAGCCAGAATGAAAAACTGTTTTTT. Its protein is CASSLADSQNEKLFF.

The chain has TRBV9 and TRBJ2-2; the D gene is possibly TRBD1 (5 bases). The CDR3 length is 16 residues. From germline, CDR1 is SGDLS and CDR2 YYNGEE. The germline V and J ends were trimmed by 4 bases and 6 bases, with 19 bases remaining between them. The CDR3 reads CASSSRNDAGSGELFF. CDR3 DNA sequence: TGTGCCAGCAGCTCGAGAAATGACGCAGGGTCCGGGGAGCTGTTTTTT.

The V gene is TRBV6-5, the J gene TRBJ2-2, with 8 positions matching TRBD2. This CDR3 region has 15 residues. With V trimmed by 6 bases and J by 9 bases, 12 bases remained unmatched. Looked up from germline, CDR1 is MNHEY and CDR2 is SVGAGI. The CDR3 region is CASSVTAGDLWELFF. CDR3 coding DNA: TGTGCCAGCAGCGTCACAGCGGGAGATCTATGGGAGCTGTTTTTT.

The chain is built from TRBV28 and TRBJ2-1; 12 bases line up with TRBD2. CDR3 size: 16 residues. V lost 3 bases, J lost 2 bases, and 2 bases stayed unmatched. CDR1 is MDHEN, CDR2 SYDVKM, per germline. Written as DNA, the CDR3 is TGTGCCAGCAGTTTTGGACTAGCGGGAACCTACAATGAGCAGTTCTTC. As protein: CASSFGLAGTYNEQFF.

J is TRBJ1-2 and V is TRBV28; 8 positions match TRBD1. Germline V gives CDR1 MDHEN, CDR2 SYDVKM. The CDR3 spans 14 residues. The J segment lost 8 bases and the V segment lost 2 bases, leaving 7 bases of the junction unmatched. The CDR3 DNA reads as TGTGCCAGCAGTTTAGGGCAGGGGGCGGGCGGCTACACCTTC. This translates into CASSLGQGAGGYTF.

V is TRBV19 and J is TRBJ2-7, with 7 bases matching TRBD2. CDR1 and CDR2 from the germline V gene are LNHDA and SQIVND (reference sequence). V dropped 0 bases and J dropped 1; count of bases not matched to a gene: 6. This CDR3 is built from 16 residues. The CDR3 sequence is CASSIDHRGSSYEQYF. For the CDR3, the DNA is TGTGCCAGTAGTATAGATCATCGCGGGAGTTCCTACGAGCAGTACTTC.

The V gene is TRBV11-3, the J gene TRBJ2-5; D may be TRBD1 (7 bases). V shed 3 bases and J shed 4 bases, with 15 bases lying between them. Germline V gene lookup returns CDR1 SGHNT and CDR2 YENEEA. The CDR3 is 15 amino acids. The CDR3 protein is CASSLQGGTGETQYF. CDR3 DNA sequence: TGTGCCAGCAGCTTGCAGGGGGGAACGGGAGAGACCCAGTACTTC.

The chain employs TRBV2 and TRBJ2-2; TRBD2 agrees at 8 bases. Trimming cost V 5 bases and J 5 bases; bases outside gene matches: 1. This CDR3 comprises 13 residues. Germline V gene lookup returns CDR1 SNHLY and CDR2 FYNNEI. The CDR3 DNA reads TGTGCCAGCAGTCGCGGGAGGACCGGGGAGCTGTTTTTT. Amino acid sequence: CASSRGRTGELFF.

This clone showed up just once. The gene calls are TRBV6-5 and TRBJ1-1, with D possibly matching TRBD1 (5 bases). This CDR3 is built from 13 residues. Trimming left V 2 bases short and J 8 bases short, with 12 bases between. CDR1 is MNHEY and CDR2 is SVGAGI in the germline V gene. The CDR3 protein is CASSYSDRGEAFF. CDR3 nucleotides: TGTGCCAGCAGTTACAGTGACAGAGGAGAAGCTTTCTTT.

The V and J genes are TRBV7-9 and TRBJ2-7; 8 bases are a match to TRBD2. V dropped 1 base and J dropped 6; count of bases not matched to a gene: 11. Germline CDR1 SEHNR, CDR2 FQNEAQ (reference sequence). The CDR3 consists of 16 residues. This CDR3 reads CASSLGLAGGLLEQYF. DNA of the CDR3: TGTGCCAGCAGCTTAGGTCTTGCGGGAGGCCTCCTCGAGCAGTACTTC.

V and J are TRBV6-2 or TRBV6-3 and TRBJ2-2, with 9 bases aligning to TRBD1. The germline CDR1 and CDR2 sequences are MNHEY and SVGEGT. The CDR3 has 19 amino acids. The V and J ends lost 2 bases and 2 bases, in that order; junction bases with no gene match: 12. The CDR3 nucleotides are TGTGCCAGCAGTTACCTCAAAACAGGGGGCGGCGGTAACACCGGGGAGCTGTTTTTT. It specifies CASSYLKTGGGGNTGELFF.

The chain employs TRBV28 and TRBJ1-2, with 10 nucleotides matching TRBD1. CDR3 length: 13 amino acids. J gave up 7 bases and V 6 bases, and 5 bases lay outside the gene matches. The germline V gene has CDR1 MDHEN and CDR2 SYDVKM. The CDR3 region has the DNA TGTGCCAGCAGCTCGACAGGGGGCAGTGGCTACACCTTC. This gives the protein CASSSTGGSGYTF.

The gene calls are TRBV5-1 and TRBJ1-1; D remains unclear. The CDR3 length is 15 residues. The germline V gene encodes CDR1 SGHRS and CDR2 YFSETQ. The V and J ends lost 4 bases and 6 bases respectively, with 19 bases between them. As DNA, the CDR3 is TGCGCCAGCAGCCTGAGTGACTCCCCGAGGGCTGAAGCTTTCTTT. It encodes CASSLSDSPRAEAFF.